These 13 T cell receptor beta chains share one sample of origin, sequenced in a study of T cell changes during pregnancy in multiple sclerosis. The table came from immunoSEQ multiplex PCR; TCRdb's copy has only in-frame clones and leaves some out. The table shows tens of thousands of clones, with 80% to 90% occurring only once. The sequencing here drew on peripheral blood, taken before pregnancy. All receptors derive from a female donor with multiple sclerosis, enrolled in a pregnancy study.

V and J are TRBV2 and TRBJ1-5; 9 bases line up with TRBD1. V shed 2 bases and J 0 bases; nucleotides not matched to a gene: 5. CDR3 length equals 17 residues. Germline CDR1 and CDR2: SNHLY and FYNNEI. The CDR3 here is CASSEKGQGNSNQPQHF. The CDR3 coding sequence is TGTGCCAGCAGTGAAAAGGGACAGGGAAATAGCAATCAGCCCCAGCATTTT.

The rearrangement joins TRBV15 to TRBJ1-4; TRBD1 might be the D (6 bases). Germline CDR1 LNHNV, CDR2 YYDKDF (reference sequence). This CDR3 is 14 amino acids long. Trimming removed 2 bases at V and 10 bases at J, with 14 bases between. The CDR3 DNA reads TGTGCCACCAGCAGAAGGGACAAGGTTGGAAAACTGTTTTTT. This encodes CATSRRDKVGKLFF.

The chain uses TRBV19 and TRBJ1-5; D unresolved. This CDR3 is built from 14 residues. The V end was cut by 7 bases, the J end by 1 base, with 11 bases between. Germline V gene lookup returns CDR1 LNHDA and CDR2 SQIVND (reference sequence). The CDR3 sequence: CASKGRTSNQPQHF. CDR3 nucleotides: TGTGCCAGTAAAGGGAGGACCAGCAATCAGCCCCAGCATTTT.

This chain connects TRBV29-1 to TRBJ2-7; D gene ambiguous. This CDR3 has 12 residues. Per the germline V gene, CDR1 is SQVTM and CDR2 is ANQGSEA. V lost 0 bases and J lost 3, with 6 bases in between. The CDR3 nucleotides are TGCAGCGTTGAAGATCCGTACTACGAGCAGTACTTC. Translating it yields CSVEDPYYEQYF.

The chain combines TRBV25-1 with TRBJ1-2; D gene ambiguous. Per germline, CDR1 MGHDK and CDR2 SYGVNS. The V and J ends lost 5 bases and 6 bases respectively, with 10 bases between them. This CDR3 region has 12 residues. This chain's CDR3 is CASSSVVDGYTF. CDR3 coding DNA: TGTGCCAGCAGTAGCGTGGTTGATGGCTACACCTTC.

In its sample, this clone was seen once. CDR3 in DNA: TGTGCCAGCAGCAAACAGGGGGTGTATCCTCCTGGCTACACCTTC. This encodes CASSKQGVYPPGYTF. This chain links TRBV7-9 with TRBJ1-2; 8 positions agree with TRBD1. This CDR3 comprises 15 residues. V dropped 5 bases and J dropped 7; count of bases not matched to a gene: 12. In germline, CDR1 is SEHNR, CDR2 FQNEAQ (reference sequence).

The rearrangement joins TRBV5-6 to TRBJ2-5; 9 positions match TRBD1. Trimming cost V 4 bases and J 4 bases; bases outside gene matches: 11. Germline-derived CDR1 and CDR2 are SGHDT and YYEEEE. The CDR3 totals 16 residues. The DNA for the CDR3 is TGTGCCAGCAGCCTCCTGACAGGGGGTATTGGAGAGACCCAGTACTTC. Translation gives CASSLLTGGIGETQYF. Filled out from reference TRBV5-6 and TRBJ2-5, the complete variable domain reads DAGVTQSPTHLIKTRGQQVTLRCSPKSGHDTVSWYQQALGQGPQFIFQYYEEEERQRGNFPDRFSGHQFPNYSSELNVNALLLGDSALYLCASSLLTGGIGETQYFGPGTRLLVL.

CDR3 amino acids: CASSLGAVKETQYF. CDR3 nucleotides: TGTGCCAGCAGCTTAGGGGCAGTAAAAGAGACCCAGTACTTC. The gene calls are TRBV11-2 and TRBJ2-5, with no clear D. Germline CDR1 and CDR2: SGHAT and FQNNGV. V lost 1 base, J lost 3 bases, and 9 bases lay in between. This CDR3 has 14 amino acids.

Points on this clone: This sample includes further DNA sequences coding for the same CDR3. The chain carries TRBV11-2 and TRBJ1-4; D uncertain. The length of the CDR3 is 16 residues. V lost 1 base, J lost 0 bases, and 9 bases lay in between. The V gene's germline CDR1 is SGHAT and CDR2 FQNNGV. The CDR3 DNA reads TGTGCCAGCAGCTTAGGGGTGGGAGCAACTAATGAAAAACTGTTTTTT. Translating it yields CASSLGVGATNEKLFF.

The V and J genes are TRBV5-4 and TRBJ1-3, with D unresolved. The CDR3 extends over 15 amino acids. Germline loops: CDR1 SGHNT, CDR2 YYREEE (reference sequence). Trimming removed 3 bases at V and 0 bases at J, with 10 bases between. CDR3 sequence (DNA): TGTGCCAGCAGCTCCCCACGGGACTCTGGAAACACCATATATTTT. Protein sequence: CASSSPRDSGNTIYF.

The chain carries TRBV11-2 and TRBJ2-3, with D uncertain. With 1 base removed from V and 4 bases from J, the gap between germline ends came to 12 bases. The CDR3 totals 15 residues. From germline, CDR1 is SGHAT and CDR2 FQNNGV. CDR3 sequence (DNA): TGTGCCAGCAGCTTAGCACCCAGGTTGTCAGATACGCAGTATTTT. Its translation: CASSLAPRLSDTQYF.

This clone was recorded only once. The rearrangement joins TRBV6-5 to TRBJ1-3; D might be TRBD1 (5 bases). V lost 11 bases, J lost 8 bases, and 16 bases lay in between. The CDR3 spans 12 residues. Germline CDR1 MNHEY, CDR2 SVGAGI. CDR3 sequence reads: CAAGHMAYTIYF. The CDR3 DNA sequence: TGTGCCGCAGGACACATGGCGTACACCATATATTTT.

J is TRBJ2-7 and V is TRBV7-8; 14 bases match TRBD2. Looked up from germline, CDR1 is SGHVS and CDR2 is FQNEAQ. Trimming removed 5 bases from V and 3 bases from J; junction bases left unmatched: 6. CDR3 length: 16 amino acids. The CDR3 region has the DNA TGTGCCAGCAGCCCGGGACTAGCGGGAGTCTACTACGAGCAGTACTTC. Encoded protein: CASSPGLAGVYYEQYF.